This entry lists 10 T cell receptor beta chains sequenced from one sample in a study of blood T cell repertoires in COVID-19. Sequenced by immunoSEQ multiplex PCR; TCRdb stores in-frame clones only, minus some. Here the sample spans approximately 250,000 clones, over 75% being singletons. Input material: PBMCs or T cells enriched from blood (not recorded which). The receptors shown here come from a woman in her twenties or thirties who had recovered from COVID-19.

In the case of this clone: Other DNA sequences from this sample encode an identical CDR3 as well. This chain links TRBV18 with TRBJ1-5; D gene unclear. Trimming pared 2 bases from V and 3 bases from J, leaving 8 bases between. The CDR3 is 14 amino acids. CDR1 KGHSH and CDR2 LQKENI come from the germline V gene. The CDR3 sequence: CASSPNRDNQPQHF. The CDR3 DNA follows: TGTGCCAGCTCACCAAACAGAGACAATCAGCCCCAGCATTTT.

V gene TRBV19 combines with J gene TRBJ2-5; a possible D gene is TRBD2 (5 bases). Trimming pared 0 bases from V and 5 bases from J, leaving 7 bases between. The CDR3 runs 13 residues. Germline-derived CDR1 and CDR2 are LNHDA and SQIVND (reference sequence). The CDR3 reads CASSIDGEETQYF. In DNA form, the CDR3 reads TGTGCCAGTAGTATAGATGGGGAGGAGACCCAGTACTTC.

This chain connects TRBV29-1 to TRBJ1-2; D is ambiguous. CDR1 SQVTM and CDR2 ANQGSEA come from the germline V gene. V was cut by 4 bases and J by 0 bases, with 15 bases left in between. The CDR3 spans 15 residues. The CDR3 sequence: CSVAPRLRTNYGYTF. In DNA form, the CDR3 reads TGCAGCGTTGCCCCCCGACTCAGAACTAACTATGGCTACACCTTC.

The chain carries TRBV27 and TRBJ2-7, with D hard to call. Trimming removed 7 bases at V and 5 bases at J, with 21 bases between. CDR1 is MNHEY and CDR2 is SMNVEV in the germline V gene (reference sequence). The CDR3 contains 15 residues. DNA of the CDR3: TGTGCCAGCAACGCGGCCGGCCCCTTGAGAAACGAGCAGTACTTC. This codes for CASNAAGPLRNEQYF.

CDR3: CASSPLQGALPGNTIYF. CDR3 DNA: TGTGCCAGCTCACCCCTCCAGGGGGCGCTTCCTGGAAACACCATATATTTT. The V gene is TRBV18, the J gene TRBJ1-3; TRBD1 aligns across 8 bases. Per germline, CDR1 KGHSH and CDR2 LQKENI. J lost 2 bases, V lost 3 bases, and 9 bases had no gene match. The CDR3 totals 17 residues.

This chain uses TRBV7-2 with TRBJ1-5, with 9 positions matching TRBD1. The CDR3 runs to 16 residues. The germline V gene has CDR1 SGHTA and CDR2 FQGNSA. Trimming took 6 bases from V and 1 from J; bases not matched to a gene: 7. The CDR3 is CASSYTGGLSNQPQHF. The CDR3 nucleotides are TGTGCCAGCAGTTACACAGGGGGCCTAAGCAATCAGCCCCAGCATTTT.

This chain links TRBV3-1 (or the pseudogene TRBV3-2) with TRBJ2-7; TRBD2 aligns across 10 bases. This CDR3 comprises 13 residues. J gave up 4 bases and V 4 bases, and 1 base lay outside the gene matches. Germline loops: CDR1 LGHDT, CDR2 YNNKEL (reference sequence). The CDR3 protein is CASSRLAGYEQYF. The DNA for the CDR3 is TGTGCCAGCAGCCGACTAGCGGGTTACGAGCAGTACTTC.

V and J are TRBV3-1 (or the pseudogene TRBV3-2) and TRBJ1-6; the D gene is possibly TRBD1 (6 bases). V was trimmed by 3 bases and J by 7 bases, leaving 7 bases between them. The germline V gene encodes CDR1 LGHDT and CDR2 YNNKEL (reference sequence). The CDR3 totals 13 residues. This CDR3 reads CASSQGANSPLHF. DNA for the CDR3: TGTGCCAGCAGCCAGGGGGCGAATTCACCCCTCCACTTT.

The rearrangement links TRBV14 to TRBJ2-1, with D perhaps matching TRBD2 (6 bases). The CDR3 totals 14 residues. The V gene lost 6 bases and the J gene lost 6 bases, with 15 bases spanning the gap. Germline loops: CDR1 SGHDN, CDR2 FVKESK. The CDR3, as DNA: TGTGCCAGCAGTCGACTAGAATCTACCAATGAGCAGTTCTTC. Encoded protein: CASSRLESTNEQFF.

This rearrangement joins TRBV18 to TRBJ2-2; the D gene is possibly TRBD2 (6 bases). Trimming removed 1 base from V and 8 bases from J, with 17 bases in between. CDR1 is KGHSH, CDR2 LQKENI, per germline. The CDR3 runs 16 residues. CDR3 in DNA: TGTGCCAGCTCACCACGTACCGGGAGTTCTGCAGGGGAGCTGTTTTTT. Translating it yields CASSPRTGSSAGELFF.